This TCR beta chain comes out of a study of T cell changes during pregnancy in multiple sclerosis. Sequencing used immunoSEQ multiplex PCR; TCRdb keeps in-frame clones, though not all of them. The profile covers some 57,000 clones, with over 80% appearing a single time and approximately 1% taken by the ten largest. CDR1 and CDR2 (germline): SNHLY, FYNNEI. The CDR3 runs to 13 residues. Deletions cut 7 bases from V and 0 bases from J, with 10 bases between. The rearrangement uses TRBV2 and TRBJ2-7, with D perhaps TRBD1 (5 bases). The origin of this receptor is a female donor in good health, enrolled as a control in a pregnancy study. Material: peripheral blood, obtained in the first trimester of pregnancy. In DNA form, the CDR3 reads TGTGCCAGCAAGGGCAGGGTCTCCTACGAGCAGTACTTC. Encoded protein: CASKGRVSYEQYF.